The 20 T cell receptor beta chains listed next were all sequenced from one sample in a study of T cell responses to AZD1222 COVID-19 vaccine. Generated by immunoSEQ multiplex PCR, the TCRdb table keeps only in-frame clones and is missing some. In the table there are 150,000 or so clones, 91% of which are singletons. Material: peripheral blood, obtained on day 0 of AZD1222 vaccination. The receptors were gathered from an adult in good health.

This clone was counted a single time. The CDR3 loop reads CASNRQGTTEAFF. Written as DNA, the CDR3 is TGTGCCAGCAATCGACAGGGTACCACTGAAGCTTTCTTT. The rearrangement uses TRBV27 and TRBJ1-1, with 7 bases identical to TRBD1. V gave up 7 bases and J gave up 4 bases; unmatched junction bases: 6. The germline CDR1 and CDR2 sequences are MNHEY and SMNVEV (reference sequence). The CDR3 runs 13 residues.

The chain is built from TRBV10-3 and TRBJ2-3, with TRBD2 matching 8 bases. Germline CDR1 and CDR2: ENHRY and SYGVKD. V trimming: 6 bases; J trimming: 0 bases; junction bases outside the gene matches: 8. This CDR3 is built from 16 residues. The CDR3 DNA is TGTGCCATCAGCCGGGGAACGGGAGGGAGCACAGATACGCAGTATTTT. Protein product: CAISRGTGGSTDTQYF.

The rearrangement uses TRBV7-7 and TRBJ2-5; TRBD2 is a possible D gene (5 bases). Trimming removed 2 bases at V and 4 bases at J, with 8 bases between. The CDR3 spans 13 residues. Germline V gene lookup returns CDR1 SSHAT and CDR2 FNYEAQ (reference sequence). The CDR3 reads CASSLIARETQYF. DNA for the CDR3: TGTGCCAGCAGCTTAATAGCGAGAGAGACCCAGTACTTC. Filled out from reference TRBV7-7 and TRBJ2-5, the complete variable domain reads GAGVSQSPRYKVTKRGQDVTLRCDPISSHATLYWYQQALGQGPEFLTYFNYEAQPDKSGLPSDRFSAERPEGSISTLTIQRTEQRDSAMYRCASSLIARETQYFGPGTRLLVL.

The CDR3 nucleotides read TGTGCCACCAGTGGACAGGGGGCATATGGCTACACCTTC. Protein sequence: CATSGQGAYGYTF. The V and J genes are TRBV24-1 and TRBJ1-2; TRBD1 agrees at 10 bases. This CDR3 comprises 13 residues. The germline V gene encodes CDR1 KGHDR and CDR2 SFDVKD. V shed 5 bases, J shed 5 bases, and the junction held 1 base outside the gene matches.

The rearrangement uses TRBV6-5 and TRBJ2-3, with TRBD1 matching 8 bases. V dropped 10 bases and J dropped 1; count of bases not matched to a gene: 7. The CDR3 totals 14 residues. Germline V lookup: CDR1 MNHEY, CDR2 SVGAGI. CDR3 region: CATRTGSGTDTQYF. For the CDR3, the DNA is TGTGCCACCAGGACAGGGAGTGGCACAGATACGCAGTATTTT.

The chain carries TRBV5-1 and TRBJ2-3; D not resolved. Germline V gene sequence: CDR1 SGHRS, CDR2 YFSETQ. This CDR3 is 12 amino acids long. V dropped 2 bases and J dropped 3 bases, with 4 bases sitting between them. The CDR3 bases are TGCGCCAGCAGCTTACGGACAGATACGCAGTATTTT. Translating it yields CASSLRTDTQYF.

This chain links TRBV10-1 with TRBJ2-7, with TRBD1 identical over 7 bases. CDR3 length: 14 residues. Germline CDR1 WNHNN, CDR2 SYGVQD (reference sequence). The junction had 8 bases not matched to a gene; V was cut back by 6 bases and J by 3 bases. The DNA of the CDR3 is TGCGCCAGCAGCATACAGGGGTTAGGCTACGAGCAGTACTTC. This codes for CASSIQGLGYEQYF.

The sample holds one count of this clone. The gene calls are TRBV7-2 and TRBJ2-1; TRBD1 is a possible D gene (5 bases). CDR1 is SGHTA, CDR2 FQGNSA, per germline. V shed 4 bases and J shed 5 bases, with 15 bases lying between them. The CDR3 is 15 residues long. This CDR3 reads CASSWVGKGHNEQFF. In DNA, the CDR3 is TGTGCCAGCAGCTGGGTAGGAAAGGGGCACAATGAGCAGTTCTTC.

This sequence joins TRBV6-5 and TRBJ1-4; 8 positions agree with TRBD1. Germline trimming cut 0 bases from V and 4 bases from J; bases unmatched to any gene: 1. CDR3 length equals 15 residues. Germline values: CDR1 MNHEY, CDR2 SVGAGI. For the CDR3, the DNA is TGTGCCAGCAGTTACTCGACAGGGGTTAATGAAAAACTGTTTTTT. Protein product: CASSYSTGVNEKLFF.

The V gene is TRBV6-6, the J gene TRBJ2-4; possibly TRBD1 for D (5 bases). Trimming removed 4 bases at V and 0 bases at J, with 10 bases between. Germline CDR1 is MNHNY and CDR2 is SVGAGI (reference sequence). The CDR3 is 15 residues long. This chain's CDR3 is CASSLWGVAKNIQYF. CDR3 nucleotide sequence: TGTGCCAGCAGTTTGTGGGGCGTAGCCAAAAACATTCAGTACTTC.

This clone was seen only once. The chain employs TRBV6-6 and TRBJ1-1; tentatively, D is TRBD1 (5 bases). Trimming took 4 bases from V and 0 from J, leaving 12 bases between them. Germline assignment: CDR1 MNHNY and CDR2 SVGAGI (reference sequence). The CDR3 is 15 amino acids. As DNA, the CDR3 is TGTGCCAGCAGTTCCAATGGGGGTTTGAACACTGAAGCTTTCTTT. Residues: CASSSNGGLNTEAFF.

The gene calls are TRBV5-6 and TRBJ2-7; D is tentatively TRBD1 or TRBD2 (6 bases each). Germline CDR1 and CDR2: SGHDT and YYEEEE. The V end was cut by 3 bases, the J end by 2 bases, with 12 bases between. This CDR3 is 14 amino acids long. CDR3 sequence (DNA): TGTGCCAGCAGCTGGGGGGCAGTTACCTACGAGCAGTACTTC. Protein: CASSWGAVTYEQYF.

The chain links TRBV7-2 to TRBJ2-3, with D possibly being TRBD1 (5 bases). The germline gives CDR1 SGHTA, CDR2 FQGNSA. The CDR3 sequence is 15 residues long. The germline V and J ends were trimmed by 1 base and 0 bases, with 8 bases remaining between them. Here the CDR3 DNA reads TGTGCCAGCAGCTTAGGGGGCGCGAGCACAGATACGCAGTATTTT. Its translation: CASSLGGASTDTQYF.

The chain is built from TRBV11-2 and TRBJ2-1, with D hard to call. V was clipped by 5 bases and J by 0 bases, with 17 bases between them. The germline gives CDR1 SGHAT, CDR2 FQNNGV. The CDR3 has 17 residues. The CDR3 bases are TGTGCCAGCAGCCATAAAGGTCTGCGGAGCTCCTACAATGAGCAGTTCTTC. Its protein product is CASSHKGLRSSYNEQFF.

This chain connects TRBV6-2 or TRBV6-3 to TRBJ1-3; no clear D gene. Per germline, CDR1 MNHEY and CDR2 SVGEGT. The V and J ends lost 2 bases and 0 bases respectively, with 5 bases between them. This CDR3 has 14 residues. The CDR3 here is CASSYPSSGNTIYF. DNA for the CDR3: TGTGCCAGCAGTTACCCCAGCTCTGGAAACACCATATATTTT.

This rearrangement joins TRBV6-5 to TRBJ1-6, with 8 bases aligning to TRBD1. After removal of 10 bases from V and 10 bases from J, the junction contained 12 bases not matched to a gene. The CDR3 contains 14 residues. Germline lookup yields CDR1 MNHEY and CDR2 SVGAGI. The CDR3 protein is CATLESRGRSPLHF. The CDR3 DNA is TGTGCCACTTTAGAATCCAGGGGGCGGTCACCCCTCCACTTT.

As for this clone: One end of the junction fails to match germline, which may point to a read error. This chain uses TRBV7-7 with TRBJ2-3, with no clear D. CDR1 SSHAT and CDR2 FNYEAQ come from the germline V gene (reference sequence). This CDR3 comprises 16 residues. CDR3 nucleotides: TGTGCTAGCAGCTTAGGTGGTAGCCCTCACACAGATACGCAGTATTTT. This codes for CASSLGGSPHTDTQYF.

This chain uses TRBV7-8 with TRBJ2-3, with D unclear. The CDR3 has 14 amino acids. Germline CDR1 is SGHVS and CDR2 is FQNEAQ. The ends were cut back, 5 bases at V and 6 bases at J, with 15 bases in the middle. The CDR3 sequence: CASSPSTKSDTQYF. The CDR3 DNA reads as TGTGCCAGCAGCCCCTCCACCAAGAGCGATACGCAGTATTTT.

This chain connects TRBV11-2 to TRBJ1-6; a weak D match, TRBD1 (5 bases). The CDR3 has 16 residues. The V gene's germline CDR1 is SGHAT and CDR2 FQNNGV. Trimming pared 6 bases from V and 1 base from J, leaving 13 bases between. The CDR3, as DNA: TGTGCCAGCAGTCCTCTGGGGGGATCCTATAATTCACCCCTCCACTTT. Its translation: CASSPLGGSYNSPLHF.

This clone has just one count. This sequence joins TRBV15 and TRBJ2-1; D remains ambiguous. V shed 1 base and J shed 7 bases, with 8 bases lying between them. There are 13 residues in the CDR3. Germline lookup yields CDR1 LNHNV and CDR2 YYDKDF (reference sequence). The DNA for the CDR3 is TGTGCCACCAGCAGAGCGAACGGAAATGAGCAGTTCTTC. Translated, it gives CATSRANGNEQFF.